Listed below are T cell receptor beta chains from one sample, sequenced in a study of T cell responses to AZD1222 COVID-19 vaccine. Clones were sequenced by immunoSEQ multiplex PCR, and TCRdb holds only the in-frame ones, with some missing. The sample includes roughly 86,000 clones, 75% to 90% of them seen just once. Sequenced material: peripheral blood, taken 28 days after the second AZD1222 dose. The receptor set was obtained from an adult who received the AZD1222 COVID-19 vaccine. Each CDR3 is given with its conserved first and last residue. The D gene is left open where the match is weak. For some rows the clone size is stated as once, few or many, or as a class when expanded; others skip it.

cdr3_aa	cdr3_nt	v_call	j_call	clone_size	d_call
CASSQALAGPGTGASYEQYF	TGTGCCAGCAGCCAAGCACTAGCGGGGCCGGGGACAGGGGCCTCCTACGAGCAGTACTTC	TRBV4-2	TRBJ2-7	.	.
CASSYDNSPGGRETQYF	TGTGCCAGCAGTTACGACAATTCCCCAGGGGGCAGAGAGACCCAGTACTTC	TRBV6-2/TRBV6-3	TRBJ2-5	.	TRBD1
CASSLEGGSYNEQFF	TGCGCCAGCAGCTTGGAGGGGGGCTCCTACAATGAGCAGTTCTTC	TRBV5-1	TRBJ2-1	.	.
CASSLLPIYGYTF	TGTGCCAGCAGCTTACTACCGATCTATGGCTACACCTTC	TRBV7-2	TRBJ1-2	.	.
CASRGSGTDTQYF	TGTGCCAGCAGGGGGTCGGGCACAGATACGCAGTATTTT	TRBV6-5	TRBJ2-3	.	.
CASSWGLAGLPYEQYF	TGTGCCAGCAGTTGGGGACTAGCGGGACTTCCCTACGAGCAGTACTTC	TRBV28	TRBJ2-7	once	TRBD2
CASSPWQGFAAETQYF	TGTGCCAGCAGCCCCTGGCAGGGTTTTGCGGCGGAGACCCAGTACTTC	TRBV9	TRBJ2-5	.	.
CASSLIHRSEKTQYF	TGTGCCAGCAGCTTAATCCATAGATCGGAGAAGACCCAGTACTTC	TRBV7-9	TRBJ2-5	.	.
CASTEQKGRDQPQHF	TGTGCCAGCACCGAACAGAAGGGCAGGGATCAGCCCCAGCATTTT	TRBV2	TRBJ1-5	.	.
CASSLSGGVLDTQYF	TGTGCCAGCAGCCTTAGCGGGGGGGTCTTAGATACGCAGTATTTT	TRBV7-3	TRBJ2-3	.	TRBD2
CASSQDPQGAVDEQYF	TGCGCCAGCAGCCAAGATCCACAGGGGGCGGTGGATGAGCAGTACTTC	TRBV4-3	TRBJ2-7	.	TRBD1
CASSFEGGRGRSPLHF	TGTGCCAGCAGCTTTGAAGGGGGCAGGGGTCGTTCACCCCTCCACTTT	TRBV11-2	TRBJ1-6	few	TRBD1
CASSFGTASELDSNQPQHF	TGTGCCAGCAGCTTTGGGACAGCGTCCGAACTTGATAGCAATCAGCCCCAGCATTTT	TRBV7-3	TRBJ1-5	.	TRBD1
CASRDEDEQYF	TGTGCCAGCAGGGATGAAGACGAGCAGTACTTC	TRBV7-9	TRBJ2-7	.	.
CASSTRGSSTDTQYF	TGTGCCAGCAGTACCAGGGGTAGTAGCACAGATACGCAGTATTTT	TRBV6-5	TRBJ2-3	.	.
CASSSKQAPWEKLFF	TGTGCCAGCAGTTCCAAGCAGGCCCCCTGGGAGAAACTGTTTTTT	TRBV28	TRBJ1-4	once	.